What follows are 27 T cell receptor beta chains derived from one specimen sequenced in a study of blood T cell repertoires in COVID-19. Some clones are missing from TCRdb's copy, which holds only in-frame ones; the method was immunoSEQ multiplex PCR. The profile shows roughly 260,000 clones, about 91% of them singletons. The material sequenced was peripheral blood. The receptors stem from a person aged 18-35 years with COVID-19, enrolled during active disease.

CDR3 loop: CASSFLPGDRVWNTEAFF. In nucleotides, the CDR3 is TGTGCCAGCAGCTTCCTTCCGGGGGACAGAGTTTGGAACACTGAAGCTTTCTTT. This chain links TRBV6-2 or TRBV6-3 with TRBJ1-1; the match to TRBD1 covers 7 bases. The CDR3 loop spans 18 amino acids. Germline V gives CDR1 MNHEY, CDR2 SVGEGT. J was trimmed by 1 base and V by 6 bases; bases with no gene match: 17.

This sequence joins TRBV19 and TRBJ1-1; no clear D gene. CDR1 is LNHDA, CDR2 SQIVND, per germline (reference sequence). The CDR3 contains 15 residues. V gave up 4 bases and J gave up 0 bases, with 12 bases separating them. CDR3 loop: CASSTLTTVNTEAFF. The CDR3 coding sequence is TGTGCCAGTAGTACCCTGACAACCGTGAACACTGAAGCTTTCTTT.

The CDR3 region is CASNDRVSNQPQHF. DNA of the CDR3: TGTGCCAGTAATGACAGGGTTAGCAATCAGCCCCAGCATTTT. The J gene is TRBJ1-5, the V gene TRBV19; 7 bases are a match to TRBD1. Trimming took 7 bases from V and 0 from J; bases not matched to a gene: 3. CDR1 and CDR2 from the germline V gene are LNHDA and SQIVND (reference sequence). This CDR3 contains 14 residues. The full variable domain, with the rest looked up from reference TRBV19 and TRBJ1-5, is DGGITQSPKYLFRKEGQNVTLSCEQNLNHDAMYWYRQDPGQGLRLIYYSQIVNDFQKGDIAEGYSVSREKKESFPLTVTSAQKNPTAFYLCASNDRVSNQPQHFGDGTRLSIL.

This clone was found a few times. This specimen includes other DNA sequences encoding the same CDR3. The V gene is TRBV29-1, the J gene TRBJ1-2; 8 bases are shared with TRBD1. Germline assignment: CDR1 SQVTM and CDR2 ANQGSEA. CDR3 size: 13 residues. The trim removed 7 bases at V and 4 bases at J, leaving 8 bases unmatched. The CDR3 is CSARTGLFYGYTF. The CDR3, as DNA: TGCAGCGCTAGGACAGGGTTGTTCTATGGCTACACCTTC.

Regarding this clone: The sample has other DNA sequences that encode this CDR3 too. The V gene is TRBV12-3 or TRBV12-4, the J gene TRBJ1-2; D is undetermined. This CDR3 region has 12 residues. The V gene lost 3 bases and the J gene lost 6 bases, with 8 bases spanning the gap. Here the CDR3 DNA reads TGTGCCAGCAGTTTTGTGGGCAATGGCTACACCTTC. Translated, it gives CASSFVGNGYTF.

This clone occurred a few times. The chain carries TRBV7-9 and TRBJ2-2, with 8 bases matching TRBD2. CDR1 and CDR2 from the germline V gene are SEHNR and FQNEAQ (reference sequence). Trimming removed 5 bases from V and 5 bases from J; junction bases left unmatched: 13. This CDR3 has 17 amino acids. Here the CDR3 DNA reads TGTGCCAGCAGCCCTCCCTTGGCGGGAGGAGGTACCGGGGAGCTGTTTTTT. Translating gives CASSPPLAGGGTGELFF.

This chain uses TRBV3-1 (or the pseudogene TRBV3-2) with TRBJ2-5; 8 positions match TRBD1. The CDR3 extends over 14 amino acids. CDR1 is LGHDT, CDR2 YNNKEL, per germline (reference sequence). J lost 3 bases, V lost 5 bases, and 5 bases had no gene match. The CDR3 DNA reads TGTGCCAGCAGCGGGACAGGAGGGAAAGAGACCCAGTACTTC. Protein: CASSGTGGKETQYF.

The genes are TRBV9 and TRBJ1-2, with 11 bases that match TRBD1. Germline V gives CDR1 SGDLS, CDR2 YYNGEE. The ends lost 3 bases at V and 7 bases at J; junction bases unmatched: 8. The CDR3 spans 15 residues. CDR3 region: CASSERGQGASGYTF. The DNA of the CDR3 is TGTGCCAGCAGCGAGAGAGGACAGGGGGCGAGTGGCTACACCTTC. Filled out from reference TRBV9 and TRBJ1-2, the complete variable domain reads DSGVTQTPKHLITATGQRVTLRCSPRSGDLSVYWYQQSLDQGLQFLIQYYNGEERAKGNILERFSAQQFPDLHSELNLSSLELGDSALYFCASSERGQGASGYTFGSGTRLTVV.

The table lists this clone with a few counts. The chain joins TRBV9 to TRBJ2-2, with TRBD2 matching 7 bases. Germline V gives CDR1 SGDLS, CDR2 YYNGEE. J lost 6 bases, V lost 4 bases, and 12 bases had no gene match. The CDR3 extends over 16 amino acids. The CDR3, as DNA: TGTGCCAGCAGCAAATCGTTGGGAGGGCCGGCCGGGGAGCTGTTTTTT. The encoded protein is CASSKSLGGPAGELFF.

This sequence joins TRBV27 and TRBJ2-7; TRBD1 agrees at 9 bases. V was pared by 3 bases and J by 3 bases, with 9 bases of the junction left unmatched. Germline CDR1 reads MNHEY; CDR2 reads SMNVEV (reference sequence). CDR3 size: 16 residues. The CDR3 is CASSFHQWTGVYEQYF. In nucleotides, the CDR3 is TGTGCCAGCAGTTTCCACCAGTGGACAGGGGTCTACGAGCAGTACTTC.

This CDR3 reads CASSPTGGLGANVLTF. CDR3 nucleotides: TGTGCCAGTAGTCCTACGGGGGGGCTTGGGGCCAACGTCCTGACTTTC. J is TRBJ2-6 and V is TRBV19; 8 nucleotides agree with TRBD2. The J segment lost 3 bases and the V segment lost 5 bases, leaving 6 bases of the junction unmatched. The CDR3 is made up of 16 amino acids. Germline V gives CDR1 LNHDA, CDR2 SQIVND (reference sequence). Together with reference TRBV19 and TRBJ2-6, the CDR3 gives the full variable domain: DGGITQSPKYLFRKEGQNVTLSCEQNLNHDAMYWYRQDPGQGLRLIYYSQIVNDFQKGDIAEGYSVSREKKESFPLTVTSAQKNPTAFYLCASSPTGGLGANVLTFGAGSRLTVL.

In nucleotides, the CDR3 is TGTGCCAGCAGCTTGGCGGCTAGCGGGACGTACAATGAGCAGTTCTTC. Translated, it gives CASSLAASGTYNEQFF. V gene TRBV7-3 combines with J gene TRBJ2-1, with 9 bases matching TRBD2. This CDR3 region has 16 residues. V trimming: 3 bases; J trimming: 4 bases; junction bases outside the gene matches: 7. Looked up from germline, CDR1 is SGHTA and CDR2 is FQGTGA.

The J gene is TRBJ2-1, the V gene TRBV4-1; 8 positions match TRBD2. The germline gives CDR1 MGHRA, CDR2 YSYEKL. CDR3 length equals 14 residues. The V segment lost 3 bases and the J segment 8 bases; nucleotides outside the gene matches: 6. CDR3 sequence reads: CASSQREVVDEQFF. The CDR3 DNA is TGCGCCAGCAGCCAGCGGGAGGTAGTCGATGAGCAGTTCTTC.

The gene calls are TRBV9 and TRBJ2-7; TRBD1 might be the D (6 bases). The CDR3 is 15 amino acids. Trimming removed 2 bases from V and 1 base from J, with 13 bases in between. In germline, CDR1 is SGDLS, CDR2 YYNGEE. The CDR3 sequence is CASSVTSGTSYEQYF. The CDR3 nucleotides are TGTGCCAGCAGCGTGACCTCAGGGACATCCTACGAGCAGTACTTC.

This clone has a handful of counts. The J gene is TRBJ1-6, the V gene TRBV6-5; a possible D gene is TRBD1 (5 bases). Germline V lookup: CDR1 MNHEY, CDR2 SVGAGI. Trimming took off 5 bases at V and 10 bases at J, with 18 bases between the two ends. The CDR3 contains 15 residues. The CDR3 here is CASSRDAQGGSPLHF. The CDR3 bases are TGTGCCAGCAGTAGGGACGCCCAAGGAGGGTCACCCCTCCACTTT.

In its sample, this clone was seen once. The rearrangement uses TRBV5-4 and TRBJ2-1, with 7 bases aligning to TRBD1. Trimming at V came to 0 bases and at J to 6 bases, leaving 6 bases not matched to a gene. The CDR3 has 15 amino acids. Germline CDR1 SGHNT, CDR2 YYREEE (reference sequence). CDR3 sequence: CASSLGQGDGNEQFF. In nucleotides, the CDR3 is TGTGCCAGCAGCTTGGGTCAGGGGGACGGCAATGAGCAGTTCTTC. Full variable domain (missing parts from reference TRBV5-4 and TRBJ2-1): ETGVTQSPTHLIKTRGQQVTLRCSSQSGHNTVSWYQQALGQGPQFIFQYYREEENGRGNFPPRFSGLQFPNYSSELNVNALELDDSALYLCASSLGQGDGNEQFFGPGTRLTVL.

This clone appeared once. The rearrangement joins TRBV7-6 to TRBJ1-5, with 9 nucleotides matching TRBD1. J lost 11 bases, V lost 4 bases, and 3 bases had no gene match. Per germline, CDR1 SGHVS and CDR2 FNYEAQ. The CDR3 totals 12 residues. The DNA for the CDR3 is TGTGCCAGCAGCTCCTGGGACAGGGCCCAGCATTTT. Protein product: CASSSWDRAQHF.

The chain couples TRBV11-2 to TRBJ2-7, with 9 positions matching TRBD1. V lost 0 bases, J lost 3 bases, and 12 bases stayed unmatched. The germline gives CDR1 SGHAT, CDR2 FQNNGV. The CDR3 runs 18 residues. CDR3 protein: CASSLEFHSRDRDYEQYF. CDR3 in DNA: TGTGCCAGCAGCTTAGAGTTCCACTCGAGGGACAGGGACTACGAGCAGTACTTC.

V usage is TRBV7-8 and J usage is TRBJ2-2, with a tentative D call TRBD2 (6 bases). There are 16 residues in the CDR3. Trimming removed 7 bases at V and 3 bases at J, with 18 bases between. Germline values: CDR1 SGHVS, CDR2 FQNEAQ. This CDR3 reads CASTLGGVGDTGELFF. Here the CDR3 DNA reads TGTGCCAGCACCTTGGGGGGAGTCGGGGACACCGGGGAGCTGTTTTTT.

The rearrangement joins TRBV27 to TRBJ1-6, with D unresolved. Per the germline V gene, CDR1 is MNHEY and CDR2 is SMNVEV (reference sequence). Between the trimmed V and J ends, which lost 3 bases and 14 bases, there was a span of 14 bases. The CDR3 runs to 13 residues. Here the CDR3 DNA reads TGTGCCAGCAGTTTCGGGGTAGCGGCGGCCCTCCACTTT. It translates to CASSFGVAAALHF.

CDR3 loop: CASSSTGGLLYGYTF. The CDR3 coding sequence is TGTGCCAGCAGTTCGACAGGGGGCCTCCTCTATGGCTACACCTTC. The chain uses TRBV27 and TRBJ1-2; TRBD1 matches at 10 bases. This CDR3 spans 15 amino acids. The V gene's germline CDR1 is MNHEY and CDR2 SMNVEV (reference sequence). V trimming: 4 bases; J trimming: 4 bases; junction bases outside the gene matches: 6.

The chain carries TRBV2 and TRBJ1-1; 10 bases agree with TRBD1. Unmatched junction bases numbered 6, after V lost 5 bases and J lost 3 bases. Germline CDR1 is SNHLY and CDR2 is FYNNEI. This CDR3 has 15 amino acids. The CDR3 spells CASSRGQGVYTEAFF. The CDR3 region has the DNA TGTGCCAGCAGTCGCGGACAGGGGGTATACACTGAAGCTTTCTTT.

The chain recombines TRBV29-1 with TRBJ2-2; 9 positions match TRBD2. The CDR3 contains 14 residues. V lost 4 bases, J lost 3 bases, and 3 bases stayed unmatched. From germline, CDR1 is SQVTM and CDR2 ANQGSEA. Written as DNA, the CDR3 is TGCAGCGTTGCGGGACTAGCAGACACCGGGGAGCTGTTTTTT. This sequence encodes CSVAGLADTGELFF.

The chain links TRBV24-1 to TRBJ2-2; tentative D call: TRBD1 (6 bases). With 3 bases removed from V and 8 bases from J, the gap between germline ends came to 15 bases. Germline assignment: CDR1 KGHDR and CDR2 SFDVKD. The CDR3 is 15 amino acids. CDR3 in DNA: TGTGCCACCAGTGATACGTGGACAGCCTCGGGGGAGCTGTTTTTT. It yields the protein CATSDTWTASGELFF.

The chain uses TRBV5-8 and TRBJ1-6; 7 bases map to TRBD1. CDR1 and CDR2 (germline): SGHTS, YDEGEE. This CDR3 region has 14 residues. V was pared by 4 bases and J by 9 bases, with 7 bases of the junction left unmatched. The chain's CDR3 is CASSRRTGGSPLHF. As DNA, the CDR3 is TGTGCCAGCAGCCGTCGGACAGGTGGTTCACCCCTCCACTTT. Drawing the rest from reference TRBV5-8 and TRBJ1-6, the complete variable domain is EAGVTQSPTHLIKTRGQQATLRCSPISGHTSVYWYQQALGLGLQFLLWYDEGEERNRGNFPPRFSGRQFPNYSSELNVNALELEDSALYLCASSRRTGGSPLHFGNGTRLTVT.

V usage is TRBV2 and J usage is TRBJ2-5; D remains unclear. The V gene lost 7 bases and the J gene lost 2 bases, with 17 bases spanning the gap. The germline gives CDR1 SNHLY, CDR2 FYNNEI. The CDR3 totals 15 residues. The CDR3 DNA sequence: TGTGCCAGCACCACACCCCTAGGCCTTCAAGAGACCCAGTACTTC. It encodes CASTTPLGLQETQYF.

In its sample, this clone was seen once. The rearrangement uses TRBV5-1 and TRBJ1-1, with unresolved D. Deletions cut 4 bases from V and 5 bases from J, with 15 bases between. The CDR3 is made up of 14 amino acids. CDR1 is SGHRS and CDR2 is YFSETQ in the germline V gene. CDR3 in amino acids: CASSPGWGGTEAFF. DNA of the CDR3: TGCGCCAGCAGCCCCGGGTGGGGAGGTACTGAAGCTTTCTTT.